Listed here is a single TCR beta chain. Using immunoSEQ multiplex PCR, the repertoire was profiled, and TCRdb retains in-frame clones only, with some absent. The data contain roughly 120,000 clones, around 89% of them singletons. The data are from a study of control samples from healthy donors and cancer patients. Deletions cut 5 bases from V and 3 bases from J, with 8 bases between. Germline CDR1 reads MNHNS; CDR2 reads SASEGT. The length of the CDR3 is 13 residues. The rearrangement uses TRBV6-1 and TRBJ1-5; D gene ambiguous. This TCR was sampled from a woman aged 55 to 70 with lung cancer. Sequencing input: PBMCs. The CDR3 DNA sequence: TGTGCCAGCAGTCCCACCCACAATCAGCCCCAGCATTTT. Encoded protein: CASSPTHNQPQHF.